This T cell receptor beta chain was retrieved from a study of regulatory T cells in long-lasting Graves disease. Note on this clonotype: The antigen is unknown. A single base separates this from a much larger clone, so it may be a read error.

The time point denotes: newly diagnosed GD, antithyroid drugs for less than 3 months. PBMC RNA was the source of the TCR library. Regarding the study as a whole: Persistent disease showed a preference for TRBV28, TRBJ1-2 and TRBJ2-5.

Relying on iRepertoire HTBI primers and Arm-PCR of CDR3 regions, the team built TCR beta libraries. TCRdb re-analysed the multiplex PCR reads in MiXCR, keeping a single row per CDR3 protein. The sample contains under 450,000 distinct CDR3 sequences, 10% to 15% of which appear only once. V was clipped by 6 bases and J by 0 bases, with 20 bases between them. The V gene's germline CDR1 is MNHNS and CDR2 SASEGT. The CDR3 spans 17 residues. These data were also reused for a study on T cells in Graves' hyperthyroidism and ophthalmopathy. This second study says: A set of HTBI primers served as the primers for a first-round RT-PCR of the TCR CDR3.

This material consisted of peripheral blood mononuclear cells (PBMCs), taken at new diagnosis, from a patient treated with antithyroid drugs. This TCR came from a woman aged 18 to 35 with Graves disease. This sequence joins TRBV6-1 and TRBJ1-2; tentatively, D is TRBD1 (5 bases). Here the CDR3 reads CASRVLGLDSSNYGYTF. CDR3 bases: TGTGCCAGCAGAGTTCTGGGACTGGACTCCTCTAACTATGGCTACACCTTC.